One and the same sample provided the 11 T cell receptor beta chains below, sequenced in a study of vaccination and CD4 T cells after COVID-19. Sequencing of DNA taken from cultured CD4+ T cells relied on the Oncomine TCR Beta short-read assay. Each CDR3 protein is one row after TCRdb ran MiXCR on the PCR reads. The sample lists about 12,000 distinct CDR3 sequences, 40% to 50% seen once, with 15% in the top ten. No cognate antigen is known for these TCRs. Treatment: roughly ten-day PBMC culture with coronavirus spike peptide pools or control peptides (ViraFEST assay). Sequencing was carried out using CD4+ T cells from blood, cultured in vitro. Source of these receptors: a human donor who had recovered from COVID-19.

This clonotype was seen a few times. The CDR3 nucleotides are TGTGCCAGCAGTTTAGTAGAACGCGAGCAGTACTTC. Translation gives CASSLVEREQYF. The chain joins TRBV28 to TRBJ2-7; D ambiguous. The germline V gene encodes CDR1 MDHEN and CDR2 SYDVKM. The CDR3 length is 12 residues. V was trimmed by 2 bases and J by 6 bases, leaving 8 bases between them. The variable domain in full, with the rest retrieved from reference TRBV28 and TRBJ2-7, is DVKVTQSSRYLVKRTGEKVFLECVQDMDHENMFWYRQDPGLGLRLIYFSYDVKMKEKGDIPEGYSVSREKKERFSLILESASTNQTSMYLCASSLVEREQYFGPGTRLTVT.

This clonotype was picked up a small number of times. V gene TRBV6-1 combines with J gene TRBJ2-1; 12 positions match TRBD2. The CDR3 length is 14 residues. J lost 6 bases, V lost 6 bases, and 3 bases had no gene match. Germline CDR1 MNHNS, CDR2 SASEGT. The CDR3 spells CASRLAGGLNEQFF. The CDR3, as DNA: TGTGCCAGCAGGCTAGCGGGAGGGCTCAATGAGCAGTTCTTC.

The chain carries TRBV6-5 and TRBJ2-5; TRBD2 might be the D (6 bases). Germline loops: CDR1 MNHEY, CDR2 SVGAGI. This CDR3 comprises 15 residues. V was shortened by 3 bases and J by 3 bases, with 14 bases between the two germline ends. CDR3 region: CASSYTTGLKETQYF. The CDR3 coding sequence is TGTGCCAGCAGTTATACCACGGGACTTAAAGAGACCCAGTACTTC.

This clonotype was observed once. A read error may explain this, as a much larger clone is one base away. This chain uses TRBV27 with TRBJ1-5, with 9 bases that match TRBD1. This CDR3 is 14 amino acids long. CDR1 and CDR2 (germline): MNHEY, SMNVEV (reference sequence). Written as DNA, the CDR3 is TGTGCCAGCAGCATTGACAGGGGGAATCAGCCCCATCATTTT. The encoded protein is CASSIDRGNQPHHF.

The chain links TRBV5-4 to TRBJ2-7; 8 bases are a match to TRBD1. Germline CDR1 is SGHNT and CDR2 is YYREEE (reference sequence). V trimming: 4 bases; J trimming: 3 bases; junction bases outside the gene matches: 6. The CDR3 has 14 residues. The CDR3 DNA follows: TGTGCCAGCAGCCTCGGACAGGGATTCTACGAGCAGTACTTC. It specifies CASSLGQGFYEQYF.

This clonotype is a singleton in its sample. This chain connects TRBV19 to TRBJ2-3; perhaps D is TRBD1 or TRBD2 (5 bases each). CDR1 and CDR2 from the germline V gene are LNHDA and SQIVND (reference sequence). V lost 6 bases, J lost 7 bases, and 20 bases lay in between. This CDR3 spans 15 amino acids. The CDR3 protein is CASSVATGGSNTQYF. As DNA, the CDR3 is TGTGCCAGTAGCGTTGCCACAGGAGGATCGAATACGCAGTATTTT.

The J gene is TRBJ2-2, the V gene TRBV20-1, with D tentatively TRBD2 (7 bases). CDR3 length equals 13 residues. Between the trimmed V and J ends, which lost 5 bases and 7 bases, there was a span of 14 bases. Germline-derived CDR1 and CDR2 are DFQATT and SNEGSKA (reference sequence). CDR3 DNA: TGCAGTGCTCAGAGGGGGGGATTCGGGGAGCTGTTTTTT. Translating it yields CSAQRGGFGELFF.

V and J are TRBV19 and TRBJ2-2, with D possibly TRBD2 on 5 matching bases. This CDR3 spans 14 amino acids. V was cut by 6 bases and J by 6 bases, with 14 bases left in between. CDR1 and CDR2 from the germline V gene are LNHDA and SQIVND (reference sequence). CDR3 DNA sequence: TGTGCCAGTAGCCCGGGAACCCAGGCCGGGGAGCTGTTTTTT. Protein sequence: CASSPGTQAGELFF.

In this sample, this clonotype turned up a few times. V gene TRBV20-1 combines with J gene TRBJ1-6, with 8 bases matching TRBD1. This CDR3 contains 16 residues. CDR1 DFQATT and CDR2 SNEGSKA come from the germline V gene (reference sequence). The J segment lost 5 bases and the V segment lost 2 bases, leaving 8 bases of the junction unmatched. The CDR3 protein is CSARLQGGMNNSPLHF. The DNA for the CDR3 is TGCAGTGCTAGATTACAGGGGGGAATGAATAATTCACCCCTCCACTTT.

The rearrangement links TRBV7-8 to TRBJ2-1, with 9 positions matching TRBD2. Germline CDR1 reads SGHVS; CDR2 reads FQNEAQ. V lost 5 bases and J lost 7; bases outside the gene matches: 9. CDR3 length: 15 amino acids. CDR3 in DNA: TGTGCCAGCAGCCTCGTATTAGCGGGGGTGAATGAGCAGTTCTTC. Protein sequence: CASSLVLAGVNEQFF.

The chain carries TRBV4-1 and TRBJ1-5; tentative D call: TRBD1 (5 bases). This CDR3 has 16 amino acids. Germline V lookup: CDR1 MGHRA, CDR2 YSYEKL. The V end was cut by 2 bases, the J end by 3 bases, with 14 bases between. The CDR3 protein is CASSQKSREDNQPQHF. Here the CDR3 DNA reads TGCGCCAGCAGCCAAAAGAGCAGGGAGGACAATCAGCCCCAGCATTTT.